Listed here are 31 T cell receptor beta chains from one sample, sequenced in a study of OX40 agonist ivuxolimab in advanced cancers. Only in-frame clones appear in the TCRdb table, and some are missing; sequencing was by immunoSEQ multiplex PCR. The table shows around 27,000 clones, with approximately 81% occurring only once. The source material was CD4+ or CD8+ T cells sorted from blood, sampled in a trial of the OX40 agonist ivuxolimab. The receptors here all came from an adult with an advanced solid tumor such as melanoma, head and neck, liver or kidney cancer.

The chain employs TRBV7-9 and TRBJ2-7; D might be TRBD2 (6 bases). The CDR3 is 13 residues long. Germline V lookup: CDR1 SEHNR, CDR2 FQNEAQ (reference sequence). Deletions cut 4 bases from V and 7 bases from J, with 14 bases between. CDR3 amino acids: CASSSQEGGEQYF. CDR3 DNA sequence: TGTGCCAGCAGCTCACAGGAGGGCGGAGAGCAGTACTTC.

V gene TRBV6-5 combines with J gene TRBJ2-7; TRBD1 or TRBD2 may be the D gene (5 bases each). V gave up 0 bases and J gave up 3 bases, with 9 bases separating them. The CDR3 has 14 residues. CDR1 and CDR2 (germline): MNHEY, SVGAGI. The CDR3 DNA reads TGTGCCAGCAGTTACTCGGGACGGGGCTACGAGCAGTACTTC. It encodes CASSYSGRGYEQYF.

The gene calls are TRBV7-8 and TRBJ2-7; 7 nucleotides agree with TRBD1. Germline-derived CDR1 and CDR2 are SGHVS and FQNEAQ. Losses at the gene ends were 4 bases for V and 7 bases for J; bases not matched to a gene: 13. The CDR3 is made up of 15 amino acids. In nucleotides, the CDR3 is TGTGCCAGCAGCTCGCAGACAGGGCCCTTTTTTGAGCAGTACTTC. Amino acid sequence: CASSSQTGPFFEQYF. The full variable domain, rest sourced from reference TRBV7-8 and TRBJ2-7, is GAGVSQSPRYKVAKRGQDVALRCDPISGHVSLFWYQQALGQGPEFLTYFQNEAQLDKSGLPSDRFFAERPEGSVSTLKIQRTQQEDSAVYLCASSSQTGPFFEQYFGPGTRLTVT.

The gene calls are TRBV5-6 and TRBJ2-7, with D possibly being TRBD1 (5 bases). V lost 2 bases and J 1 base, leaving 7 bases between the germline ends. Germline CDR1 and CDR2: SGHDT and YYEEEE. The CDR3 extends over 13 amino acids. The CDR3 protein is CASSLQDSYEQYF. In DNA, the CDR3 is TGTGCCAGCAGCTTACAGGATTCCTACGAGCAGTACTTC. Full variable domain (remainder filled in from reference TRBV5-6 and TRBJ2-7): DAGVTQSPTHLIKTRGQQVTLRCSPKSGHDTVSWYQQALGQGPQFIFQYYEEEERQRGNFPDRFSGHQFPNYSSELNVNALLLGDSALYLCASSLQDSYEQYFGPGTRLTVT.

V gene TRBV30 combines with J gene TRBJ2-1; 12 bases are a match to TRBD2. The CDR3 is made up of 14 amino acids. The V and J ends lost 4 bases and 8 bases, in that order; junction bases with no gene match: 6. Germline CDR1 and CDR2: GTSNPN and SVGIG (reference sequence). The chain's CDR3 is CAWTSGRASDEQFF. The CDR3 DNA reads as TGTGCCTGGACTAGCGGGAGGGCCTCGGATGAGCAGTTCTTC.

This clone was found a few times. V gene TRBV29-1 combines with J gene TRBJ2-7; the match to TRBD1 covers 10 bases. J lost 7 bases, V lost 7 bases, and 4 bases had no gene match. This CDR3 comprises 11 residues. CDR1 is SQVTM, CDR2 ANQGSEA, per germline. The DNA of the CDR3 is TGCAGCGGAGGACAGGGGGGTGAGCAGTACTTC. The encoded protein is CSGGQGGEQYF.

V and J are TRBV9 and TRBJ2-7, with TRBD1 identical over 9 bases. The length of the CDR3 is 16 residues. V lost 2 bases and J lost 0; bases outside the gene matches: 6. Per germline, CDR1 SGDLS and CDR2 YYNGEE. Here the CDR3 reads CASSVGTGSSSYEQYF. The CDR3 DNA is TGTGCCAGCAGCGTGGGGACAGGGTCGAGCTCCTACGAGCAGTACTTC.

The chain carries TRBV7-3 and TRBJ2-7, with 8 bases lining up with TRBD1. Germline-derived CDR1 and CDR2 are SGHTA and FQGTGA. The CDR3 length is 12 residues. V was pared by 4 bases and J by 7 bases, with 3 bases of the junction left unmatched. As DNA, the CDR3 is TGTGCCAGCAGCTCCACAGGGGGTGAGCAGTACTTC. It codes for CASSSTGGEQYF. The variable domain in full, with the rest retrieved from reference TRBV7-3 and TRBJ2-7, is GAGVSQTPSNKVTEKGKYVELRCDPISGHTALYWYRQSLGQGPEFLIYFQGTGAADDSGLPNDRFFAVRPEGSVSTLKIQRTERGDSAVYLCASSSTGGEQYFGPGTRLTVT.

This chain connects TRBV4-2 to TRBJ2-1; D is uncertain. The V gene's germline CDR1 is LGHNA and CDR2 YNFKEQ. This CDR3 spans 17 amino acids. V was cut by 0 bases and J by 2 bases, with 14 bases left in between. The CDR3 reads CASSQEVAAITYNEQFF. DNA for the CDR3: TGTGCCAGCAGCCAAGAAGTAGCTGCGATCACCTACAATGAGCAGTTCTTC.

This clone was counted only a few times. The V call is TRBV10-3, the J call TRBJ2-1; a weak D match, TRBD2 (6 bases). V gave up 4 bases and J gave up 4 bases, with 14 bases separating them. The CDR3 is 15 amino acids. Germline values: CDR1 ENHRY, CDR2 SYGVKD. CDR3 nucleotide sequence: TGTGCCATCAGTGTATTCGGGGGAGAATACAATGAGCAGTTCTTC. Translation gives CAISVFGGEYNEQFF.

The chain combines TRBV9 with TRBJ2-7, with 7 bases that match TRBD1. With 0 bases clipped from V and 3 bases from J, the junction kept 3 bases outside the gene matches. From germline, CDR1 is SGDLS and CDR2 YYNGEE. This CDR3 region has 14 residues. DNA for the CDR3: TGTGCCAGCAGCGTAGGAGACAGGGACTACGAGCAGTACTTC. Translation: CASSVGDRDYEQYF. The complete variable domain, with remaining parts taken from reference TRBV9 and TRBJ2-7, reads DSGVTQTPKHLITATGQRVTLRCSPRSGDLSVYWYQQSLDQGLQFLIQYYNGEERAKGNILERFSAQQFPDLHSELNLSSLELGDSALYFCASSVGDRDYEQYFGPGTRLTVT.

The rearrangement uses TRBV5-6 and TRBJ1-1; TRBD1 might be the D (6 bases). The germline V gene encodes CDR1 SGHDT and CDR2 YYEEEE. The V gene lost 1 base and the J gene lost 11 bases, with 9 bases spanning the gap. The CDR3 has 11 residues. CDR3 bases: TGTGCCAGCAGCTTGAACAGGGAGGCTTTCTTT. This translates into CASSLNREAFF.

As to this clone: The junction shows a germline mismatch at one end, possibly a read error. CDR3 nucleotides: TGTGCCAGCAGCGACGGGACTAGCATAGATACGCAGTATTTT. Translated, it gives CASSDGTSIDTQYF. The J gene is TRBJ2-3, the V gene TRBV7-3; TRBD2 matches at 9 bases. The germline gives CDR1 SGHTA, CDR2 FQGTGA. The CDR3 is 14 amino acids. Based on the CDR3 plus reference TRBV7-3 and TRBJ2-3, the full variable domain is GAGVSQTPSNKVTEKGKYVELRCDPISGHTALYWYRQSLGQGPEFLIYFQGTGAADDSGLPNDRFFAVRPEGSVSTLKIQRTERGDSAVYLCASSDGTSIDTQYFGPGTRLTVL.

This CDR3 is CASSLVASGQETQYF. CDR3 coding DNA: TGTGCCAGCAGCTTAGTGGCTAGCGGGCAAGAGACCCAGTACTTC. The chain is built from TRBV7-9 and TRBJ2-5; 8 bases agree with TRBD2. Germline V lookup: CDR1 SEHNR, CDR2 FQNEAQ (reference sequence). V shed 1 base and J 2 bases; nucleotides not matched to a gene: 3. The CDR3 contains 15 residues.

The CDR3 loop reads CASSSGLAGGSGELFF. CDR3 bases: TGTGCCAGCAGCTCGGGCCTAGCGGGAGGGTCCGGGGAGCTGTTTTTT. This chain uses TRBV7-6 with TRBJ2-2; 12 nucleotides match TRBD2. The CDR3 sequence is 16 residues long. V was pared by 4 bases and J by 6 bases, with 6 bases of the junction left unmatched. The V gene's germline CDR1 is SGHVS and CDR2 FNYEAQ. Combining the CDR3 with reference TRBV7-6 and TRBJ2-2 gives the whole variable domain GAGVSQSPRYKVTKRGQDVALRCDPISGHVSLYWYRQALGQGPEFLTYFNYEAQQDKSGLPNDRFSAERPEGSISTLTIQRTEQRDSAMYRCASSSGLAGGSGELFFGEGSRLTVL.

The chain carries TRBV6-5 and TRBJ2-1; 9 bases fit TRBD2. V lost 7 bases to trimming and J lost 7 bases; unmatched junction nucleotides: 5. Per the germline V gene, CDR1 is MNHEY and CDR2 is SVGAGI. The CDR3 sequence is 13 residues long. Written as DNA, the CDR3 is TGTGCCAGCACCATTAGCGGGAGTAATGAGCAGTTCTTC. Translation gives CASTISGSNEQFF.

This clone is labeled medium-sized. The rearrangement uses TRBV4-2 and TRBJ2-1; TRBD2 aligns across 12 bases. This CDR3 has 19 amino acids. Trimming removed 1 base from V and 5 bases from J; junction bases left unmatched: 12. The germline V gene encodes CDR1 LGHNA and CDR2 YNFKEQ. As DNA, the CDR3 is TGTGCCAGCAGCCAAGCCTCACCTCGCGGACTAGCGGGAAACAATGAGCAGTTCTTC. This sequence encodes CASSQASPRGLAGNNEQFF.

CDR3 residues: CASSLPWASGNNEQFF. For the CDR3, the DNA is TGTGCCAGCAGTTTGCCCTGGGCTAGCGGAAACAATGAGCAGTTCTTC. J is TRBJ2-1 and V is TRBV28; 7 positions agree with TRBD2. The trim removed 3 bases at V and 5 bases at J, leaving 10 bases unmatched. Germline assignment: CDR1 MDHEN and CDR2 SYDVKM. The CDR3 has 16 residues.

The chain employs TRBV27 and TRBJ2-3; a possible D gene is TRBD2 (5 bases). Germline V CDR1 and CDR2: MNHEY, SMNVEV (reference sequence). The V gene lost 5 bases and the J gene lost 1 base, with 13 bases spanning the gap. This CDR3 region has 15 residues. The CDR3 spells CASSPFYGGTDTQYF. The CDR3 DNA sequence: TGTGCCAGCAGTCCCTTCTACGGGGGCACAGATACGCAGTATTTT.

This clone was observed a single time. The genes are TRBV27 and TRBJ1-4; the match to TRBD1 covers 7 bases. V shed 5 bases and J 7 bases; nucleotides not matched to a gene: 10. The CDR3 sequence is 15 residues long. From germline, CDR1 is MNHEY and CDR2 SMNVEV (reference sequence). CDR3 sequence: CASSRIQGHGEKLFF. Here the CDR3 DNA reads TGTGCCAGCAGTCGGATACAGGGGCACGGTGAAAAACTGTTTTTT. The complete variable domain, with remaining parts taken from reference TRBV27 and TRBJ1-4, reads EAQVTQNPRYLITVTGKKLTVTCSQNMNHEYMSWYRQDPGLGLRQIYYSMNVEVTDKGDVPEGYKVSRKEKRNFPLILESPSPNQTSLYFCASSRIQGHGEKLFFGSGTQLSVL.

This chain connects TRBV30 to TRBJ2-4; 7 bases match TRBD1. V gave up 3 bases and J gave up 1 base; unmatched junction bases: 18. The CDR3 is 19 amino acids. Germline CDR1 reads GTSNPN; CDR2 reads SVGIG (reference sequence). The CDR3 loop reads CAWSSQEQGTSKAKNIQYF. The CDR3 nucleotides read TGTGCCTGGAGCTCCCAAGAACAGGGGACAAGTAAGGCCAAAAACATTCAGTACTTC.

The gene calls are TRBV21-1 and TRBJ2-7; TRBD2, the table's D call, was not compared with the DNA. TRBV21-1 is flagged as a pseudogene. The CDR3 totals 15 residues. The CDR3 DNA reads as TGTGCCAGCACTCCACGGGGCGGGAGCACCTACGAGCAGTACTTC. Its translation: CASTPRGGSTYEQYF.

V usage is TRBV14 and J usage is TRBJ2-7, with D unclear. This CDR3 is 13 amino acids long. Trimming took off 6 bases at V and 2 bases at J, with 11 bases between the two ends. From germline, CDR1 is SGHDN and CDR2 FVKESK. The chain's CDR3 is CASSPRWAYEQYF. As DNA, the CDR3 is TGTGCCAGCAGTCCCCGGTGGGCCTACGAGCAGTACTTC.

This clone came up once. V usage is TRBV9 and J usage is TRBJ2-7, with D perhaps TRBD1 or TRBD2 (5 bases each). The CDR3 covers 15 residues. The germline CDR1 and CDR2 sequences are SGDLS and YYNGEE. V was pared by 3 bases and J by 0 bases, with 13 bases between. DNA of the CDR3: TGTGCCAGCAGCGACGGGGCCAAAAGCTCCTACGAGCAGTACTTC. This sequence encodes CASSDGAKSSYEQYF.

The CDR3 nucleotides are TGCGCCAGCAGAACGGGGCAGCCCCAGCATTTT. It translates to CASRTGQPQHF. The chain joins TRBV10-1 to TRBJ1-5, with D hard to call. Germline CDR1 WNHNN, CDR2 SYGVQD (reference sequence). The V gene lost 6 bases and the J gene lost 7 bases, with 7 bases spanning the gap. CDR3 length equals 11 residues.

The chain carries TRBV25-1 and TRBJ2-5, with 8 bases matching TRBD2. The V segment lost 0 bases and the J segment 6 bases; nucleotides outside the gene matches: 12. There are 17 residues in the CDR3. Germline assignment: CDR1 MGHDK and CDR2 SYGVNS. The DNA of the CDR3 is TGTGCCAGCAGTGAATATCCCCGGACTAGCCGTGGCCAGACCCAGTACTTC. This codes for CASSEYPRTSRGQTQYF.

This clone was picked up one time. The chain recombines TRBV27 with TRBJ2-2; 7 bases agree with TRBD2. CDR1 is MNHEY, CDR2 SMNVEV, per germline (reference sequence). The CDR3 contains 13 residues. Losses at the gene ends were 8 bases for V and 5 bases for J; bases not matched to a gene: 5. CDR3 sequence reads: CASGLVRTGELFF. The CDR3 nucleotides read TGTGCCAGCGGACTAGTAAGAACCGGGGAGCTGTTTTTT.

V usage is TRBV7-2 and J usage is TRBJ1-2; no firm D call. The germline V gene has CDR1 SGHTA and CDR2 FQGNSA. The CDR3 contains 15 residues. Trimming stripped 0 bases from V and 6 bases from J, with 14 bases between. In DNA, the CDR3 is TGTGCCAGCAGCTTAGCCCCACGCCCAGGAGATGGCTACACCTTC. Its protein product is CASSLAPRPGDGYTF.

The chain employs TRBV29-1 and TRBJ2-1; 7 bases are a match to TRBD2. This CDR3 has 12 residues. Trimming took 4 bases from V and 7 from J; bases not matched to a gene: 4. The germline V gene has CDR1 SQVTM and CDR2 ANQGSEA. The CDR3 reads CSVVVAGNEQFF. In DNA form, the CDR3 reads TGCAGCGTTGTAGTAGCGGGTAATGAGCAGTTCTTC.

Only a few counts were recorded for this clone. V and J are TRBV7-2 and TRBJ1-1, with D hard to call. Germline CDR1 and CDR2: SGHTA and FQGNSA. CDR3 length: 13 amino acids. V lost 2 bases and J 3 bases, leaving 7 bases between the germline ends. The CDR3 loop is CASSLSHYTEAFF. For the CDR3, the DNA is TGTGCCAGCAGCTTATCCCACTACACTGAAGCTTTCTTT.

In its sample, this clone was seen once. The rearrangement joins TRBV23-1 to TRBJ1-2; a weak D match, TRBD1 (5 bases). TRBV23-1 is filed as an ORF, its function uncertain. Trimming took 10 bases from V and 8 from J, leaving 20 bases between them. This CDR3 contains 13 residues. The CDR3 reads CATPQRDGKGYTF. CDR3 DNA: TGCGCCACCCCTCAGAGGGACGGAAAAGGCTACACCTTC.